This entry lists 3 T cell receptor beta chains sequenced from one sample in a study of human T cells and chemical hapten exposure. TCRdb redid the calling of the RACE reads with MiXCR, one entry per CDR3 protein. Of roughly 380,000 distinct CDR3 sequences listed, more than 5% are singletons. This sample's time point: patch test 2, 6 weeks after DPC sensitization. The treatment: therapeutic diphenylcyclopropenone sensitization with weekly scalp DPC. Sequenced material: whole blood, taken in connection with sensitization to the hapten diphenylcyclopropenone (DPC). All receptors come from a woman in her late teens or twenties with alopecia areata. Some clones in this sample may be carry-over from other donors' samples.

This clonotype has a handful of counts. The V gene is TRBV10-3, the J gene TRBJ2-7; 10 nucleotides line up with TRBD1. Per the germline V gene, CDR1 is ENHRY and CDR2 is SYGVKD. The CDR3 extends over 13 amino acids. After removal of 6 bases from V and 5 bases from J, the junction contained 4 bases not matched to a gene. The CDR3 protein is CAISETGGDEQYF. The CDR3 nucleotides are TGTGCCATCAGCGAGACAGGGGGCGACGAGCAGTACTTC.

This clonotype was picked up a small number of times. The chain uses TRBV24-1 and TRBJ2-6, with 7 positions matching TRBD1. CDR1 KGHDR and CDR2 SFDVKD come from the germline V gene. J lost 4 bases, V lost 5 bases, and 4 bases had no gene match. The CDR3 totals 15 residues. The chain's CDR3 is CATSGGGAGANVLTF. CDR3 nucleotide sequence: TGTGCCACCAGTGGAGGGGGCGCGGGGGCCAACGTCCTGACTTTC.

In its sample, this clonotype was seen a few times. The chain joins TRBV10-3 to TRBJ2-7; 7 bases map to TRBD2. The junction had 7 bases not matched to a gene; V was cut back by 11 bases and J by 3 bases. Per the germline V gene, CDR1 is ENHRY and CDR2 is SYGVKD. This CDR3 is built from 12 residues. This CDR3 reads CASGGLGYEQYF. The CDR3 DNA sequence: TGTGCCTCCGGGGGGTTGGGCTACGAGCAGTACTTC.